One and the same sample provided the 27 T cell receptor beta chains below, sequenced in a study of T cells in Graves' hyperthyroidism and ophthalmopathy. RNA transcripts yielded amplified TCR beta CDR3 regions. First-round RT-PCR of the TCR CDR3 relied on the HTBI primer set. MiXCR was run by TCRdb on the multiplex PCR reads, yielding one entry per CDR3 protein. This table has some 300,000 distinct CDR3 sequences, around a fifth appearing once. Sequenced material: blood. These receptors were taken from a man aged 50 or older with Graves' ophthalmopathy.

This clonotype has ten or more counts. V and J are TRBV5-1 and TRBJ1-4, with TRBD1 matching 7 bases. The V gene end was trimmed by 0 bases and the J gene end by 5 bases; junction bases not matched to a gene: 4. Looked up from germline, CDR1 is SGHRS and CDR2 is YFSETQ. The CDR3 has 15 amino acids. Here the CDR3 DNA reads TGCGCCAGCAGCTTGGCGGGGACAGAAAATGAAAAACTGTTTTTT. This codes for CASSLAGTENEKLFF.

This clonotype showed up just a few times. V is TRBV29-1 and J is TRBJ1-2, with D possibly being TRBD1 (6 bases). Germline-derived CDR1 and CDR2 are SQVTM and ANQGSEA. Between the trimmed V and J ends, which lost 3 bases and 7 bases, there was a span of 18 bases. This CDR3 has 14 residues. Here the CDR3 reads CSVDRVGAGSGYTF. The CDR3 DNA sequence: TGCAGCGTTGATAGGGTGGGGGCGGGAAGTGGCTACACCTTC.

This clonotype was counted only a few times. The chain has TRBV20-1 and TRBJ2-1; 9 bases fit TRBD2. Losses at the gene ends were 3 bases for V and 1 base for J; bases not matched to a gene: 10. The CDR3 is 17 residues long. Germline CDR1 and CDR2: DFQATT and SNEGSKA (reference sequence). CDR3 sequence: CSASRPSGIGSYNEQFF. The DNA of the CDR3 is TGCAGTGCTAGTAGGCCTAGCGGGATCGGGTCCTACAATGAGCAGTTCTTC.

In its sample, this clonotype was seen many times. The chain is built from TRBV6-1 and TRBJ2-5, with 8 bases aligning to TRBD2. The CDR3 is 14 residues long. Trimming took 7 bases from V and 5 from J; bases not matched to a gene: 9. CDR1 is MNHNS, CDR2 SASEGT, per germline. CDR3 nucleotide sequence: TGTGCCAGCATACCGGGAGGGCCGGGGGAGACCCAGTACTTC. Translation: CASIPGGPGETQYF.

The rearrangement links TRBV5-1 to TRBJ2-1; 8 nucleotides align to TRBD1. Germline assignment: CDR1 SGHRS and CDR2 YFSETQ. The length of the CDR3 is 15 residues. J gave up 7 bases and V 5 bases, and 11 bases lay outside the gene matches. CDR3 coding DNA: TGCGCCAGCAGAAAGTCAGGGGGCATTGAGAATGAGCAGTTCTTC. Translation gives CASRKSGGIENEQFF.

This clonotype was seen at least ten times. The V gene is TRBV28, the J gene TRBJ2-7; D might be TRBD2 (5 bases). Germline V CDR1 and CDR2: MDHEN, SYDVKM. The CDR3 length is 15 residues. V lost 5 bases to trimming and J lost 3 bases, with 17 bases between them. For the CDR3, the DNA is TGTGCCAGCAGTCCGATACCGGGATACAGCTACGAGCAGTACTTC. It specifies CASSPIPGYSYEQYF.

In this sample, this clonotype turned up many times. The DNA of the CDR3 is TGTGCCAGCAGTGACGGGGCAGGGACAAGCAATCAGCCCCAGCATTTT. Translation gives CASSDGAGTSNQPQHF. The chain is built from TRBV2 and TRBJ1-5; D is possibly TRBD1 (6 bases). Germline loops: CDR1 SNHLY, CDR2 FYNNEI. Deletions cut 3 bases from V and 1 base from J, with 13 bases between. The CDR3 runs 16 residues.

This clonotype was observed at least ten times. The chain is built from TRBV5-1 and TRBJ2-5; TRBD2 matches 10 bases. Germline V lookup: CDR1 SGHRS, CDR2 YFSETQ. The CDR3 is 18 residues long. V gave up 0 bases and J gave up 5 bases; unmatched junction bases: 13. The CDR3 region is CASSLGALAGRRRETQYF. CDR3 in DNA: TGCGCCAGCAGCTTGGGCGCACTAGCGGGACGCAGAAGGGAGACCCAGTACTTC. Complete variable domain (other parts from reference TRBV5-1 and TRBJ2-5): KAGVTQTPRYLIKTRGQQVTLSCSPISGHRSVSWYQQTPGQGLQFLFEYFSETQRNKGNFPGRFSGRQFSNSRSEMNVSTLELGDSALYLCASSLGALAGRRRETQYFGPGTRLLVL.

The chain combines TRBV29-1 with TRBJ1-4, with no clear D. V lost 3 bases and J lost 4, with 9 bases in between. Germline assignment: CDR1 SQVTM and CDR2 ANQGSEA. This CDR3 has 13 amino acids. The CDR3 sequence is CSVELHFNEKLFF. CDR3 nucleotides: TGCAGCGTTGAGTTGCACTTTAATGAAAAACTGTTTTTT.

CDR3 coding DNA: TGTGCCAGAGAGCCGGGACTCCAAAAAGAGACCCAGTACTTC. It yields the protein CAREPGLQKETQYF. The V gene is TRBV6-4, the J gene TRBJ2-5; TRBD2 might be the D (6 bases). Trimming cost V 9 bases and J 3 bases, with 17 bases left between them. Germline V gene sequence: CDR1 MRHNA, CDR2 SNTAGT. This CDR3 is 14 amino acids long.

This clonotype has a count of ten or more. This chain uses TRBV12-3 or TRBV12-4 with TRBJ2-5, with 13 bases lining up with TRBD2. V dropped 6 bases and J dropped 6; count of bases not matched to a gene: 16. This CDR3 comprises 18 residues. This CDR3 is CASSRPSSGLAGAKTQYF. For the CDR3, the DNA is TGTGCCAGCAGCCGCCCAAGCTCCGGACTAGCGGGAGCGAAGACCCAGTACTTC.

This clonotype was counted at least ten times. V and J are TRBV11-2 and TRBJ1-1; a possible D gene is TRBD1 (5 bases). Germline CDR1 reads SGHAT; CDR2 reads FQNNGV. V lost 0 bases, J lost 11 bases, and 19 bases lay in between. This CDR3 has 15 residues. The CDR3 coding sequence is TGTGCCAGCAGCTTAGATGGGGTTTCAGCGGGGGTGGCTTTCTTT. The encoded protein is CASSLDGVSAGVAFF.

The chain has TRBV6-2 or TRBV6-3 and TRBJ2-4; D is possibly TRBD1 or TRBD2 (5 bases each). This CDR3 contains 15 residues. Between the trimmed V and J ends, which lost 8 bases and 2 bases, there was a span of 16 bases. Germline values: CDR1 MNHEY, CDR2 SVGEGT. As DNA, the CDR3 is TGTGCCAGCTGGGACCGCCGTCTGACCAAAAACATTCAGTACTTC. Protein: CASWDRRLTKNIQYF.

The CDR3, as DNA: TGCGCCAGCAGCTTGGCGGGGGCGGGCCACGAGCAGTACTTC. This sequence encodes CASSLAGAGHEQYF. The chain has TRBV5-1 and TRBJ2-7; D is tentatively TRBD1 or TRBD2 (6 bases each). CDR3 length: 14 amino acids. The germline V gene has CDR1 SGHRS and CDR2 YFSETQ. V lost 0 bases and J lost 5, with 12 bases in between.

The chain is built from TRBV7-9 and TRBJ1-5, with 8 bases fitting TRBD1. This CDR3 contains 15 residues. From germline, CDR1 is SEHNR and CDR2 FQNEAQ (reference sequence). The V segment lost 1 base and the J segment 5 bases; nucleotides outside the gene matches: 4. The CDR3 DNA follows: TGTGCCAGCAGCTTAGGGCAGGGGGCAGATCAGCCCCAGCATTTT. Translating gives CASSLGQGADQPQHF.

This clonotype was seen at least ten times. This CDR3 reads CASSPNGPTQRTEAFF. The CDR3 DNA reads as TGTGCCAGCAGCCCTAACGGGCCTACACAGCGGACTGAAGCTTTCTTT. This sequence joins TRBV11-2 and TRBJ1-1; D gene unclear. Trimming removed 5 bases at V and 5 bases at J, with 21 bases between. The germline V gene has CDR1 SGHAT and CDR2 FQNNGV. The CDR3 loop spans 16 amino acids.

This clonotype has just a few counts. The chain joins TRBV4-1 to TRBJ2-4, with 8 bases fitting TRBD1. CDR3 length equals 19 residues. The germline V gene encodes CDR1 MGHRA and CDR2 YSYEKL. The V segment lost 2 bases and the J segment 3 bases; nucleotides outside the gene matches: 15. CDR3 DNA sequence: TGCGCCAGCAGCCAACAAGCCGTTGGGCAGGGGGCAGGCAAAAACATTCAGTACTTC. It specifies CASSQQAVGQGAGKNIQYF.

The rearrangement uses TRBV18 and TRBJ1-5; D unresolved. Germline V gene lookup returns CDR1 KGHSH and CDR2 LQKENI. V shed 3 bases and J shed 7 bases, with 10 bases lying between them. This CDR3 contains 13 residues. The CDR3 sequence: CASSPSRGQPQHF. CDR3 nucleotide sequence: TGTGCCAGCTCACCGAGCCGGGGACAGCCCCAGCATTTT. Filled out from reference TRBV18 and TRBJ1-5, the complete variable domain reads NAGVMQNPRHLVRRRGQEARLRCSPMKGHSHVYWYRQLPEEGLKFMVYLQKENIIDESGMPKERFSAEFPKEGPSILRIQQVVRGDSAAYFCASSPSRGQPQHFGDGTRLSIL.

This clonotype was seen a handful of times. The rearrangement joins TRBV4-1 to TRBJ2-1, with a possible D match to TRBD1 (5 bases). There are 14 residues in the CDR3. Germline V CDR1 and CDR2: MGHRA, YSYEKL. V shed 1 base and J shed 5 bases, with 9 bases lying between them. This chain's CDR3 is CASSQVTVNNEQFF. The CDR3, as DNA: TGCGCCAGCAGCCAAGTGACAGTGAACAATGAGCAGTTCTTC.

This clonotype was seen ten or more times. The V and J genes are TRBV5-1 and TRBJ2-5; D not resolved. This CDR3 contains 13 residues. Per germline, CDR1 SGHRS and CDR2 YFSETQ. The ends were cut back, 1 base at V and 5 bases at J, with 9 bases in the middle. The CDR3 nucleotides read TGCGCCAGCAGCTTGAAAGGGTCCGAGACCCAGTACTTC. Its protein product is CASSLKGSETQYF.

V is TRBV24-1 and J is TRBJ2-7; 10 bases map to TRBD2. Trimming cost V 3 bases and J 6 bases; bases outside gene matches: 7. From germline, CDR1 is KGHDR and CDR2 SFDVKD. The CDR3 runs 15 residues. CDR3 loop: CATSDPSGSRLEQYF. The CDR3 DNA follows: TGTGCCACCAGTGATCCTAGCGGGAGTCGGCTCGAGCAGTACTTC.

This clonotype was detected ten times or more. The genes are TRBV3-1 and TRBJ2-7; D possibly corresponds to TRBD1 (6 bases). CDR1 and CDR2 (germline): LGHDT, YNNKEL (reference sequence). This CDR3 has 15 amino acids. The V and J ends lost 4 bases and 2 bases respectively, with 15 bases between them. CDR3 protein: CASSRFRDTTYEQYF. The CDR3 DNA reads TGTGCCAGCAGCCGATTTCGGGACACCACCTACGAGCAGTACTTC.

This clonotype showed up many times. The V call is TRBV5-1, the J call TRBJ1-1; tentatively, D is TRBD1 (6 bases). There are 15 residues in the CDR3. CDR1 is SGHRS, CDR2 YFSETQ, per germline. V was pared by 6 bases and J by 4 bases, with 19 bases between. The CDR3 sequence is CASTSQGRVGTEAFF. The CDR3 region has the DNA TGCGCCAGCACCTCTCAGGGGAGGGTAGGCACTGAAGCTTTCTTT.

This clonotype was seen repeatedly, ten times or more. This chain links TRBV28 with TRBJ2-7, with 7 bases fitting TRBD2. The CDR3 runs to 14 residues. The germline V gene has CDR1 MDHEN and CDR2 SYDVKM. V lost 7 bases, J lost 2 bases, and 8 bases stayed unmatched. DNA for the CDR3: TGTGCCAGCATCACCAGCGGGGAAACCTACGAGCAGTACTTC. The encoded protein is CASITSGETYEQYF.

The gene calls are TRBV5-1 and TRBJ2-2; TRBD1 matches at 8 bases. V trimming: 4 bases; J trimming: 7 bases; junction bases outside the gene matches: 6. The CDR3 consists of 14 residues. In germline, CDR1 is SGHRS, CDR2 YFSETQ. The CDR3 sequence: CASSMDREYGELFF. The CDR3 region has the DNA TGCGCCAGCAGCATGGACAGGGAATACGGGGAGCTGTTTTTT.

This clonotype was detected only a few times. The chain joins TRBV15 to TRBJ2-4, with D perhaps TRBD2 (5 bases). The germline CDR1 and CDR2 sequences are LNHNV and YYDKDF (reference sequence). CDR3 length: 13 amino acids. V gave up 4 bases and J gave up 7 bases, with 11 bases separating them. The CDR3 sequence is CATSTGELNIQYF. Here the CDR3 DNA reads TGTGCCACCAGCACCGGGGAGTTGAACATTCAGTACTTC.

The chain combines TRBV29-1 with TRBJ2-1; the match to TRBD1 covers 10 bases. This CDR3 is built from 15 residues. Trimming took 6 bases from V and 0 from J; bases not matched to a gene: 5. The V gene's germline CDR1 is SQVTM and CDR2 ANQGSEA. The CDR3 DNA reads TGCAGCGTATTGACAGGGGGCAACTCCTACAATGAGCAGTTCTTC. Translation gives CSVLTGGNSYNEQFF.